Presented here are 6 T cell receptor beta chains from one specimen sequenced in a study of T cells in localized non-small cell lung cancer. Profiling relied on immunoSEQ multiplex PCR, and the TCRdb table lists in-frame clones only, not all of them. This table holds about 33,000 clones, 87% found once. Here the sequenced sample was peripheral blood mononuclear cells, taken before any cancer treatment. The receptors shown here come from a man aged 40 to 70 with stage III lung adenocarcinoma.

This clone appeared a few times. V gene TRBV18 combines with J gene TRBJ1-6; D is possibly TRBD1 (6 bases). The CDR3 is made up of 13 amino acids. Germline V gene lookup returns CDR1 KGHSH and CDR2 LQKENI. V was shortened by 5 bases and J by 9 bases, with 11 bases between the two germline ends. The CDR3 bases are TGTGCCAGCTCAGCCGACAGGTTTTCACCCCTCCACTTT. Translated, it gives CASSADRFSPLHF.

The V gene is TRBV7-3, the J gene TRBJ2-2; D gene unclear. This CDR3 contains 12 residues. CDR1 is SGHTA, CDR2 FQGTGA, per germline. The V and J ends lost 2 bases and 5 bases respectively, with 3 bases between them. In DNA form, the CDR3 reads TGTGCCAGCAGCTTACAGACCGGGGAGCTGTTTTTT. Its translation: CASSLQTGELFF.

The rearrangement links TRBV5-1 to TRBJ1-2; D uncertain. CDR1 is SGHRS, CDR2 YFSETQ, per germline. V was shortened by 1 base and J by 4 bases, with 14 bases between the two germline ends. CDR3 length: 15 residues. CDR3 sequence: CASSLSPQTGYGYTF. The CDR3, as DNA: TGCGCCAGCAGCTTGTCCCCCCAGACTGGCTATGGCTACACCTTC.

CDR3: CASSSGLAQRETQYF. CDR3 coding DNA: TGTGCCAGCAGCTCAGGACTAGCCCAACGGGAGACCCAGTACTTC. The rearrangement uses TRBV7-2 and TRBJ2-5, with 8 nucleotides matching TRBD2. The CDR3 has 15 amino acids. Per germline, CDR1 SGHTA and CDR2 FQGNSA. V was pared by 4 bases and J by 5 bases, with 9 bases of the junction left unmatched.

The rearrangement links TRBV10-2 to TRBJ2-3; either TRBD1 or TRBD2 may supply D (5 bases each). CDR1 is WSHSY and CDR2 is SAAADI in the germline V gene. This CDR3 region has 16 residues. The ends were cut back, 7 bases at V and 6 bases at J, with 23 bases in the middle. The CDR3 protein is CASKGIRPGRPDTQYF. The DNA of the CDR3 is TGCGCCAGCAAGGGGATACGCCCGGGGCGTCCGGATACGCAGTATTTT.

This clone occurred a few times. This rearrangement joins TRBV7-9 to TRBJ2-3; TRBD1 aligns across 9 bases. With V trimmed by 5 bases and J by 4 bases, 7 bases remained unmatched. Germline values: CDR1 SEHNR, CDR2 FQNEAQ (reference sequence). There are 15 residues in the CDR3. The CDR3 region is CASSKSRQGADTQYF. CDR3 in DNA: TGTGCCAGCAGCAAAAGCCGACAGGGGGCAGATACGCAGTATTTT.